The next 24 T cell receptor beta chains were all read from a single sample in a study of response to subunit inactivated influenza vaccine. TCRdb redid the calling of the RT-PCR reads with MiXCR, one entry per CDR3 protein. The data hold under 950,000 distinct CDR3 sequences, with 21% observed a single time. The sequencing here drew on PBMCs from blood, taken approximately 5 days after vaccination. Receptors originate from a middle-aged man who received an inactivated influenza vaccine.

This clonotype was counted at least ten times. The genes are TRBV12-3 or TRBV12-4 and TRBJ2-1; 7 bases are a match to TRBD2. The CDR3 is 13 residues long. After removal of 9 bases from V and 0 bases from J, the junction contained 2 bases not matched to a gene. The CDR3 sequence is CASSSGSYNEQFF. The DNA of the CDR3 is TGTGCCAGTTCTAGCGGCTCCTACAATGAGCAGTTCTTC.

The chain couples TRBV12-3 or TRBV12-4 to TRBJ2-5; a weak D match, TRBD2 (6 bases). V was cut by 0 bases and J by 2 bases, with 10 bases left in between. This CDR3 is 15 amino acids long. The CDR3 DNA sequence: TGTGCCAGCAGTTTAGCAACCAGCGGGCAAGAGACCCAGTACTTC. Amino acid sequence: CASSLATSGQETQYF.

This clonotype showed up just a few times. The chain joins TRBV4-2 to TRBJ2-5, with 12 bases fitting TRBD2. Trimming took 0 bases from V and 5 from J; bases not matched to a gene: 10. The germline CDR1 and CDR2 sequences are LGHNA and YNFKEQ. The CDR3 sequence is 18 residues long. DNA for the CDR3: TGTGCCAGCAGCCAAGATCAGACTAGCGGGAGTCTCTCGGAGACCCAGTACTTC. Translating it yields CASSQDQTSGSLSETQYF.

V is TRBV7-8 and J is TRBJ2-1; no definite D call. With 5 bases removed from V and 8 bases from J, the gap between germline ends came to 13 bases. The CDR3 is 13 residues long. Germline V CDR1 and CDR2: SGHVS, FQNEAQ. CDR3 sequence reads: CASSPPRLHEQFF. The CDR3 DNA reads TGTGCCAGCAGCCCCCCCCGCCTCCATGAGCAGTTCTTC. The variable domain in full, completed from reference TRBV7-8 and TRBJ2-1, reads GAGVSQSPRYKVAKRGQDVALRCDPISGHVSLFWYQQALGQGPEFLTYFQNEAQLDKSGLPSDRFFAERPEGSVSTLKIQRTQQEDSAVYLCASSPPRLHEQFFGPGTRLTVL.

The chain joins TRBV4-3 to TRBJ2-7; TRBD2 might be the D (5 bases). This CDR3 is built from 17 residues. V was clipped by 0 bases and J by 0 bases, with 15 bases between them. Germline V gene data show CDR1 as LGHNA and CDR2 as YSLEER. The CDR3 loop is CASSQDSWRATSYEQYF. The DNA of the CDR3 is TGCGCCAGCAGCCAAGATTCTTGGCGGGCGACCTCCTACGAGCAGTACTTC.

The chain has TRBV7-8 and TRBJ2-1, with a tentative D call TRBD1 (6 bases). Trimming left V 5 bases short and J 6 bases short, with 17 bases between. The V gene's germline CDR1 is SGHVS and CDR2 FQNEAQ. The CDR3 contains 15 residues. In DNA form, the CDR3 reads TGTGCCAGCAGCCATAGGCGCGCAGGGGCCAATGAGCAGTTCTTC. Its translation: CASSHRRAGANEQFF.

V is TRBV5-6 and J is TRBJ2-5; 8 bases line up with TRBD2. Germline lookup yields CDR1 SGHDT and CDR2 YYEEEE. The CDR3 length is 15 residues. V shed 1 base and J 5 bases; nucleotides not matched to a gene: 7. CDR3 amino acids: CASSLSFSGAETQYF. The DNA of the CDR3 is TGTGCCAGCAGCTTGTCGTTTAGCGGGGCGGAGACCCAGTACTTC.

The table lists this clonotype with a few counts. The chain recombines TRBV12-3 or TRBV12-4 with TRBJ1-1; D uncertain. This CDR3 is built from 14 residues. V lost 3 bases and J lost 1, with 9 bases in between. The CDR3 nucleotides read TGTGCCAGCAGTTTGATTGCGGGGAACACTGAAGCTTTCTTT. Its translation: CASSLIAGNTEAFF.

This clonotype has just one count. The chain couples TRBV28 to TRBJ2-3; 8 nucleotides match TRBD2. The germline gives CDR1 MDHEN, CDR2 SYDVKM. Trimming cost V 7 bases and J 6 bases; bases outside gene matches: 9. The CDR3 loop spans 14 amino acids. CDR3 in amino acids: CASNPGGREDTQYF. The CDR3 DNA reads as TGTGCCAGCAACCCGGGGGGGAGGGAGGATACGCAGTATTTT.

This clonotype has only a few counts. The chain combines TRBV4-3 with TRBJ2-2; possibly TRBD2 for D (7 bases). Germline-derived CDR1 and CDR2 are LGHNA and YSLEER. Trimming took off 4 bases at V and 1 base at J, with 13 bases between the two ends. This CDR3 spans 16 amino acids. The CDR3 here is CASSPWEGGNTGELFF. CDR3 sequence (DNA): TGCGCCAGCAGCCCCTGGGAGGGGGGGAACACCGGGGAGCTGTTTTTT.

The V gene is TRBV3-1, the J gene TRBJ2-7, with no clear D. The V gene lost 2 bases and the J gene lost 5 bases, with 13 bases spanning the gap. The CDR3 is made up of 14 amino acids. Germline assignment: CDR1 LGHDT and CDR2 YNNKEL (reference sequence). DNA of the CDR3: TGTGCCAGCAGCCAAAGGTCTAACGGTGACGAGCAGTACTTC. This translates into CASSQRSNGDEQYF.

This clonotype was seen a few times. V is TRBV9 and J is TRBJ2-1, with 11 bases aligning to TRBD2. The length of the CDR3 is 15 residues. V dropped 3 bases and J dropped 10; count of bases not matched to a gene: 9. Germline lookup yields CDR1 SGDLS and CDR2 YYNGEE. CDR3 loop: CASSGEGLAEREQFF. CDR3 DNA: TGTGCCAGCAGCGGGGAGGGACTAGCGGAAAGGGAGCAGTTCTTC.

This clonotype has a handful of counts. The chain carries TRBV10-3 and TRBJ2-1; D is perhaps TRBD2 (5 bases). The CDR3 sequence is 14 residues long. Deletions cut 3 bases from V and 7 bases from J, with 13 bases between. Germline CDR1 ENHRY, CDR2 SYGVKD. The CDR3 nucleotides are TGTGCCATCAGTGATCCTGGGAGTAAGAATGAGCAGTTCTTC. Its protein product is CAISDPGSKNEQFF.

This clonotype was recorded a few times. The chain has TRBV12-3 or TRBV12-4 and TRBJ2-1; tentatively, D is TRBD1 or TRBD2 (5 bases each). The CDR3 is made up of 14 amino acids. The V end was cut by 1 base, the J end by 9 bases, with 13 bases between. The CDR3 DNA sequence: TGTGCCAGCAGTTTAGGGGGACCCTCCGGTGAGCAGTTCTTC. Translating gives CASSLGGPSGEQFF.

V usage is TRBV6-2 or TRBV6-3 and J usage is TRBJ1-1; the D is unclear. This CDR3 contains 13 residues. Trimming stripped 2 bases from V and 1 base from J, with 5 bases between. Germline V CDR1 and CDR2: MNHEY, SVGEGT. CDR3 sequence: CASSYLKNTEAFF. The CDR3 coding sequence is TGTGCCAGCAGTTACCTTAAGAACACTGAAGCTTTCTTT.

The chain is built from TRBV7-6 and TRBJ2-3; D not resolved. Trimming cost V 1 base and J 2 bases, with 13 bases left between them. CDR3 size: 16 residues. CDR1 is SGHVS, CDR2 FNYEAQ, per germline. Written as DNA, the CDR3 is TGTGCCAGCAGCTTAGGACGGCTAAGACTCACAGATACGCAGTATTTT. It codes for CASSLGRLRLTDTQYF.

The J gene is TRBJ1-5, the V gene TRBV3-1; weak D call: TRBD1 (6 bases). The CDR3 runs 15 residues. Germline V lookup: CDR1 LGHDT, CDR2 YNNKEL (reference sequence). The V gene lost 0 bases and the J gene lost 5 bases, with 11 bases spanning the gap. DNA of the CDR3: TGTGCCAGCAGCCAAGATAACAGGGCTGATCAGCCCCAGCATTTT. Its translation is CASSQDNRADQPQHF.

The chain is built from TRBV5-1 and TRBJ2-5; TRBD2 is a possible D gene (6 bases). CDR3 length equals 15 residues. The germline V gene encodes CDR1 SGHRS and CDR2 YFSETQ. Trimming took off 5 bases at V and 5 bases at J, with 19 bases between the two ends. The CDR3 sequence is CASRPTGGASETQYF. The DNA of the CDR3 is TGCGCCAGCAGGCCCACTGGCGGGGCCTCGGAGACCCAGTACTTC.

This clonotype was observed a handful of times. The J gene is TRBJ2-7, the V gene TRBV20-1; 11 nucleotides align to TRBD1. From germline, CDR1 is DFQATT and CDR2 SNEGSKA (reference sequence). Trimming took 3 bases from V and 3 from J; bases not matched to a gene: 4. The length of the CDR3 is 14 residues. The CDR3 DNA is TGCAGTGCTAGGAGGACAGGGGGCAACTACGAGCAGTACTTC. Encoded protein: CSARRTGGNYEQYF.

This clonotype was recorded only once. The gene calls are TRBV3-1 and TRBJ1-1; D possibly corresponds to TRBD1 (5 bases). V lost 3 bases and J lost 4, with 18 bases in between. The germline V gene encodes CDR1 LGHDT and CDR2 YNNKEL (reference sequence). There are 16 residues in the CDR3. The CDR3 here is CASSQYVRQLGTEAFF. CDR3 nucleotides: TGTGCCAGCAGCCAGTATGTCCGACAGCTGGGCACTGAAGCTTTCTTT.

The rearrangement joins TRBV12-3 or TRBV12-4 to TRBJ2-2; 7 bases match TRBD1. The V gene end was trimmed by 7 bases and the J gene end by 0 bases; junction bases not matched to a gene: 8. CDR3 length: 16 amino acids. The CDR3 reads CASKRAGTANTGELFF. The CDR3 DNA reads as TGTGCCAGCAAAAGGGCCGGGACAGCGAACACCGGGGAGCTGTTTTTT.

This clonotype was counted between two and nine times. CDR3 loop: CASSFGGDQETQYF. The CDR3 DNA reads TGTGCCAGCAGTTTCGGAGGGGATCAAGAGACCCAGTACTTC. V usage is TRBV12-3 or TRBV12-4 and J usage is TRBJ2-5, with D perhaps matching TRBD2 (6 bases). The CDR3 loop spans 14 amino acids. V shed 3 bases and J shed 2 bases, with 10 bases lying between them.

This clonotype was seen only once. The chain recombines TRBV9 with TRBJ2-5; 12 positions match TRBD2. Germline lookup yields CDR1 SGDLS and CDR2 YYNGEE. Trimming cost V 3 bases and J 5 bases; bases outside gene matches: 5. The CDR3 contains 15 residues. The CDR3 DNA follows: TGTGCCAGCAGCGCTATGGGGACTAGCGGGGAGACCCAGTACTTC. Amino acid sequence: CASSAMGTSGETQYF.

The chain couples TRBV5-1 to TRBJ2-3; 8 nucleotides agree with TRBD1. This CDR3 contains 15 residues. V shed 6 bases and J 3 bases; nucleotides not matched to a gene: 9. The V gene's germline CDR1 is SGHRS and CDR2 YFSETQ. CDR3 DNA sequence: TGCGCCAGCATCTTAGGACAGGGTGTGACAGATACGCAGTATTTT. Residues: CASILGQGVTDTQYF.